These 16 T cell receptor beta chains came from one sample sequenced in a study of blood T cell repertoires in COVID-19. Only in-frame clones appear in the TCRdb table, and some are missing; sequencing was by immunoSEQ multiplex PCR. This table has about 23,000 clones, 70% to 90% appearing once. Sequenced input: peripheral blood. The receptors derive from an elderly woman with active COVID-19.

V is TRBV7-9 and J is TRBJ2-3, with a possible D match to TRBD2 (6 bases). V was pared by 2 bases and J by 6 bases, with 12 bases between. CDR3 length: 14 amino acids. Germline lookup yields CDR1 SEHNR and CDR2 FQNEAQ (reference sequence). CDR3: CASSLTGSGDTQYF. As DNA, the CDR3 is TGTGCCAGCAGCTTAACCGGGAGTGGGGATACGCAGTATTTT.

The chain is built from TRBV3-1 (or the pseudogene TRBV3-2) and TRBJ2-7; possibly TRBD2 for D (5 bases). Germline V lookup: CDR1 LGHDT, CDR2 YNNKEL (reference sequence). Trimming cost V 6 bases and J 8 bases, with 14 bases left between them. This CDR3 spans 12 amino acids. This chain's CDR3 is CASSPCRRKQYF. In DNA, the CDR3 is TGTGCCAGCAGTCCGTGTCGGAGGAAGCAGTACTTC.

The chain's CDR3 is CASSRDRAELGQFF. DNA for the CDR3: TGCGCCAGCAGCCGGGACAGGGCCGAACTTGGGCAGTTCTTC. The chain recombines TRBV5-1 with TRBJ2-1; TRBD1 agrees at 9 bases. Looked up from germline, CDR1 is SGHRS and CDR2 is YFSETQ. The length of the CDR3 is 14 residues. The trim removed 4 bases at V and 12 bases at J, leaving 11 bases unmatched.

The V call is TRBV19, the J call TRBJ1-5, with 9 bases matching TRBD1. This CDR3 region has 14 residues. Germline V gene sequence: CDR1 LNHDA, CDR2 SQIVND (reference sequence). With 4 bases clipped from V and 6 bases from J, the junction kept 4 bases outside the gene matches. For the CDR3, the DNA is TGTGCCAGTAGTAGCACAGGGGGCAGTCAGCCCCAGCATTTT. Translated: CASSSTGGSQPQHF.

This clone appeared a single time. The rearrangement uses TRBV19 and TRBJ1-1, with a possible D match to TRBD1 (5 bases). Germline loops: CDR1 LNHDA, CDR2 SQIVND (reference sequence). V was clipped by 8 bases and J by 1 base, with 14 bases between them. This CDR3 is built from 14 residues. The CDR3: CASGPQGSNTEAFF. The DNA of the CDR3 is TGTGCCAGTGGACCGCAGGGTTCGAACACTGAAGCTTTCTTT. Full variable domain (remainder filled in from reference TRBV19 and TRBJ1-1): DGGITQSPKYLFRKEGQNVTLSCEQNLNHDAMYWYRQDPGQGLRLIYYSQIVNDFQKGDIAEGYSVSREKKESFPLTVTSAQKNPTAFYLCASGPQGSNTEAFFGQGTRLTVV.

This chain uses TRBV7-2 with TRBJ2-1, with 7 positions matching TRBD2. CDR3 length: 14 amino acids. The J segment lost 5 bases and the V segment lost 1 base, leaving 2 bases of the junction unmatched. From germline, CDR1 is SGHTA and CDR2 FQGNSA. CDR3 nucleotides: TGTGCCAGCAGCTTAGGCGGGGGAAACAATGAGCAGTTCTTC. Encoded protein: CASSLGGGNNEQFF.

V usage is TRBV6-1 and J usage is TRBJ1-5; 7 bases fit TRBD1. V was pared by 0 bases and J by 3 bases, with 2 bases of the junction left unmatched. The CDR3 covers 15 residues. Germline V gives CDR1 MNHNS, CDR2 SASEGT. CDR3 nucleotide sequence: TGTGCCAGCAGTGAAGCAGGGACAGTCAATCAGCCCCAGCATTTT. Encoded protein: CASSEAGTVNQPQHF.

The gene calls are TRBV5-1 and TRBJ2-3, with 15 bases fitting TRBD2. The CDR3 contains 16 residues. V was pared by 0 bases and J by 4 bases, with 0 bases of the junction left unmatched. Germline V gene data show CDR1 as SGHRS and CDR2 as YFSETQ. As DNA, the CDR3 is TGCGCCAGCAGCTTGGGGACTAGCGGGGGGGCAGATACGCAGTATTTT. Translation: CASSLGTSGGADTQYF.

The V call is TRBV4-3, the J call TRBJ2-2, with 11 bases lining up with TRBD1. Trimming removed 2 bases from V and 6 bases from J; junction bases left unmatched: 20. The CDR3 has 21 residues. Germline CDR1 is LGHNA and CDR2 is YSLEER. The CDR3 spells CASSQLKVGTGGFLESGELFF. For the CDR3, the DNA is TGCGCCAGCAGCCAACTTAAAGTAGGGACAGGGGGTTTCTTGGAGTCCGGGGAGCTGTTTTTT.

This chain joins TRBV7-2 and TRBJ2-1, with a tentative D call TRBD1 (5 bases). The germline V and J ends were trimmed by 4 bases and 8 bases, with 15 bases remaining between them. There are 14 residues in the CDR3. Germline V gene data show CDR1 as SGHTA and CDR2 as FQGNSA. CDR3 nucleotide sequence: TGTGCCAGCAGCTCCCAGATGGGGCCCCATGAGCAGTTCTTC. It specifies CASSSQMGPHEQFF.

This chain joins TRBV28 and TRBJ1-2, with 9 bases aligning to TRBD1. The CDR3 sequence is 15 residues long. After removal of 3 bases from V and 6 bases from J, the junction contained 8 bases not matched to a gene. Per the germline V gene, CDR1 is MDHEN and CDR2 is SYDVKM. CDR3 coding DNA: TGTGCCAGCAGTTTTACAGGGGGCGATTTACATGGCTACACCTTC. Amino acids: CASSFTGGDLHGYTF.

This clone is a singleton in its sample. At the DNA level, this CDR3 is encoded by other sequences in the same sample as well. CDR3 residues: CASSLSTDTQYF. The CDR3 nucleotides read TGTGCCAGCAGCCTTAGCACAGATACGCAGTATTTT. This chain links TRBV12-3 or TRBV12-4 with TRBJ2-3; D remains ambiguous. The length of the CDR3 is 12 residues. The germline V and J ends were trimmed by 6 bases and 0 bases, with 4 bases remaining between them.

The chain employs TRBV24-1 and TRBJ2-3; 8 bases agree with TRBD2. The CDR3 sequence is 15 residues long. Trimming at V came to 1 base and at J to 8 bases, leaving 7 bases not matched to a gene. Germline values: CDR1 KGHDR, CDR2 SFDVKD. The CDR3 nucleotides are TGTGCCACCAGTGATTTTCGGGGGGGGGTCAGTACGCAGTATTTT. Protein product: CATSDFRGGVSTQYF.

This chain uses TRBV6-5 with TRBJ1-5; 11 bases are a match to TRBD1. The CDR3 runs 13 residues. Germline V gives CDR1 MNHEY, CDR2 SVGAGI. V dropped 8 bases and J dropped 6; count of bases not matched to a gene: 3. The CDR3 nucleotides read TGTGCCAGCCGGGGACAGGGGGGTCAGCCCCAGCATTTT. Its protein product is CASRGQGGQPQHF.

This clone was observed once. The rearrangement joins TRBV19 to TRBJ1-3; 7 bases match TRBD1. The V gene end was trimmed by 3 bases and the J gene end by 0 bases; junction bases not matched to a gene: 5. The CDR3 runs to 16 residues. CDR1 is LNHDA and CDR2 is SQIVND in the germline V gene (reference sequence). Here the CDR3 DNA reads TGTGCCAGTAGTATCCGGGACAGTTTCTCTGGAAACACCATATATTTT. Encoded protein: CASSIRDSFSGNTIYF.

This chain connects TRBV4-1 to TRBJ1-5; perhaps TRBD1 as D (5 bases). The CDR3 has 13 amino acids. With 4 bases removed from V and 6 bases from J, the gap between germline ends came to 10 bases. Germline loops: CDR1 MGHRA, CDR2 YSYEKL. CDR3 DNA sequence: TGCGCCAGCAGCCGAGAGGGGAGTCAGCCCCAGCATTTT. It is translated as CASSREGSQPQHF.